A single T cell receptor beta chain is shown here with its context. What it recognizes is unknown. There are 14 residues in the CDR3. V lost 7 bases and J 5 bases, leaving 16 bases between the germline ends. Germline V gene sequence: CDR1 MNHEY, CDR2 SVGEGT. The use of a sample-barcoded 5' primer and a J-beta primer mix characterized a second PCR of roughly 6 to 11 cycles. Each TCR beta cDNA got a 12-nucleotide random molecular identifier. Each sample provided no less than 3 million CDR3-containing paired-end reads. TCRdb called the 5' RACE reads again in MiXCR, with one record for every CDR3 protein. The table has around 1,500,000 distinct CDR3 sequences, 28% seen once; the top ten hold 7.7%. The sample is drawn from a study of blood T cells in healthy people across ages. The overall study: Per two T cells, about one barcoded beta molecule was captured through template switching.

Overall study results and limits: Strong correlation linked observed beta diversity and percent naive T cells.

The sequenced sample consisted of blood. The chain links TRBV6-2 or TRBV6-3 to TRBJ2-3; no clear D gene. This sequence originates from a woman between 25 and 40 years old in good health. CDR3 nucleotides: TGTGCCAGCATGGAAAGCGTTCTTGGAGATACGCAGTATTTT. Translation: CASMESVLGDTQYF.